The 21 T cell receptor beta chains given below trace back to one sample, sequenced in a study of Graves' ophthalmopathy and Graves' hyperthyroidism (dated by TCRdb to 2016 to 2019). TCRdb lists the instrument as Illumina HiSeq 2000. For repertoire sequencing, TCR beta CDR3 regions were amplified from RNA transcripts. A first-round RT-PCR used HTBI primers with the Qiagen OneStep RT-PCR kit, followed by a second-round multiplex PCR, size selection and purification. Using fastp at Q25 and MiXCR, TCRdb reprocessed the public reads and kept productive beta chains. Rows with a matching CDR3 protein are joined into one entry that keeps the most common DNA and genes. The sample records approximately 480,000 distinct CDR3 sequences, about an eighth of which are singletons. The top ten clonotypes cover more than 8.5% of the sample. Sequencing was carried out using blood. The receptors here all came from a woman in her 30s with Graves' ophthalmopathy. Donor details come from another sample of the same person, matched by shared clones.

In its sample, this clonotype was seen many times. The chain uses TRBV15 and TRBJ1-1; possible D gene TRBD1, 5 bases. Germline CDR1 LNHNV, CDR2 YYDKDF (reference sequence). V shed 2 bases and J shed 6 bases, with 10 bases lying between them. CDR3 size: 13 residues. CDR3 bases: TGTGCCACCAGCAGACCGACAGCCTCTGAAGCTTTCTTT. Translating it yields CATSRPTASEAFF.

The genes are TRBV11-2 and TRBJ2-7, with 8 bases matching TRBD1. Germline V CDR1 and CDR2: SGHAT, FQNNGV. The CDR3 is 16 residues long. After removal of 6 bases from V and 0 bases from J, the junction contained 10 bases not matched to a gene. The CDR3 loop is CASSFTGGSDSYEQYF. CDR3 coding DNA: TGTGCCAGCAGTTTCACAGGGGGATCCGACTCCTACGAGCAGTACTTC.

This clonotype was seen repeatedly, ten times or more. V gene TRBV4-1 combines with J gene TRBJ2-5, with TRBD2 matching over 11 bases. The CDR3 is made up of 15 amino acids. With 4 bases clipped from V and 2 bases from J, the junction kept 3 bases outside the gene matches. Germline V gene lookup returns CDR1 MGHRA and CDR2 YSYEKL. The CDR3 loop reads CASSLLAGVQETQYF. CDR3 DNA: TGCGCCAGCAGCCTACTAGCGGGGGTTCAAGAGACCCAGTACTTC.

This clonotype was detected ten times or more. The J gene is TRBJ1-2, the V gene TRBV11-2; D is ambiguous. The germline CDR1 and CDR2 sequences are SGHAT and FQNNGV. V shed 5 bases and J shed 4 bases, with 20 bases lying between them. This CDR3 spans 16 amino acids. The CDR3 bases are TGTGCCAGCAGCCCCGCGGGCAGTTTATACTTCTATGGCTACACCTTC. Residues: CASSPAGSLYFYGYTF. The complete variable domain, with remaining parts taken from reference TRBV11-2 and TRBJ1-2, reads EAGVAQSPRYKIIEKRQSVAFWCNPISGHATLYWYQQILGQGPKLLIQFQNNGVVDDSQLPKDRFSAERLKGVDSTLKIQPAKLEDSAVYLCASSPAGSLYFYGYTFGSGTRLTVV.

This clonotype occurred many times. The DNA of the CDR3 is TGCAGTGCTAGAGATTGGACAGGGGGCACTGAAGCTTTCTTT. As protein: CSARDWTGGTEAFF. The chain has TRBV20-1 and TRBJ1-1, with 10 nucleotides matching TRBD1. V was pared by 0 bases and J by 4 bases, with 2 bases of the junction left unmatched. Germline V lookup: CDR1 DFQATT, CDR2 SNEGSKA (reference sequence). The CDR3 runs to 14 residues.

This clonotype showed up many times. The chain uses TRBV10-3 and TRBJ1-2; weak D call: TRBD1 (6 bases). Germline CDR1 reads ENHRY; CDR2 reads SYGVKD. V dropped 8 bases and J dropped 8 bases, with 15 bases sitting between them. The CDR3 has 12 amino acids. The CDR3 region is CAIGPGAHGYTF. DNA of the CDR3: TGTGCCATCGGTCCAGGGGCCCACGGCTACACCTTC.

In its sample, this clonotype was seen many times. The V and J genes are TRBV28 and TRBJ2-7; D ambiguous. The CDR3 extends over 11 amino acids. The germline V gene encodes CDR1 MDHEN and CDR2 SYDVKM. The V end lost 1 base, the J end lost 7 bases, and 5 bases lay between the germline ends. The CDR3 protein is CASSLSAEQYF. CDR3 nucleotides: TGTGCCAGCAGTTTATCGGCGGAGCAGTACTTC.

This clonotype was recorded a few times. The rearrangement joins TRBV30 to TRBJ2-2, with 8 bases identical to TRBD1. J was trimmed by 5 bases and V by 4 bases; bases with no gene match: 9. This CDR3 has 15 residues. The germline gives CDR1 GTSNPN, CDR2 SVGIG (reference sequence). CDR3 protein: CAWKRTGMGTGELFF. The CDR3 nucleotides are TGTGCCTGGAAGCGGACAGGGATGGGAACCGGGGAGCTGTTTTTT.

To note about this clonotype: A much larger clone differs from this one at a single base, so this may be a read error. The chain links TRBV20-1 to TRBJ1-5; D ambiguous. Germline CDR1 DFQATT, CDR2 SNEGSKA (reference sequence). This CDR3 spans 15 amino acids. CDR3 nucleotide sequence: TGCAGTGCTAGGGAATCCGGGGTTCGCAATCAGCCCCAGCTTTTT. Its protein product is CSARESGVRNQPQLF.

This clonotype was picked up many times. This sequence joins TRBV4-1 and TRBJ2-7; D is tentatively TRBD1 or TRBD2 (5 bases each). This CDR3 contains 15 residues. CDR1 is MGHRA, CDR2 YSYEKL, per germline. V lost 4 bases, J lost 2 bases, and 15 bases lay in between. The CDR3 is CASSLGTSFAYEQYF. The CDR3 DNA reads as TGCGCCAGCAGCCTCGGGACCAGCTTCGCCTACGAGCAGTACTTC.

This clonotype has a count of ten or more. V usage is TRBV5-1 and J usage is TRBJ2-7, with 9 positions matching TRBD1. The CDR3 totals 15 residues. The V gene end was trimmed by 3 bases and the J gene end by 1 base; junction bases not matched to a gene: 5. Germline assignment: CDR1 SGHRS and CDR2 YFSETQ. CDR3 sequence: CASSWDRAGSYEQYF. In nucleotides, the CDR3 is TGCGCCAGCAGCTGGGACAGGGCGGGATCCTACGAGCAGTACTTC.

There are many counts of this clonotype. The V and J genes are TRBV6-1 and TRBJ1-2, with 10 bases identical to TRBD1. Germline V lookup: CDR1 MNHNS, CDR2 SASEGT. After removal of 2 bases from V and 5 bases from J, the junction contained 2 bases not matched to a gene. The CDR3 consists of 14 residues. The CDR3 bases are TGTGCCAGCAGTGAAAGGGACAGGGGATATGGCTACACCTTC. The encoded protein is CASSERDRGYGYTF.

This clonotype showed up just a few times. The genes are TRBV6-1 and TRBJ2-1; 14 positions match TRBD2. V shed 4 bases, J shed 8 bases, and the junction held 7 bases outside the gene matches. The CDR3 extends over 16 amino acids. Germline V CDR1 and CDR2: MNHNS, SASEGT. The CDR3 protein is CASSAPGLAGAHEQFF. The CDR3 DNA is TGTGCCAGCAGTGCGCCGGGACTAGCGGGAGCACATGAGCAGTTCTTC.

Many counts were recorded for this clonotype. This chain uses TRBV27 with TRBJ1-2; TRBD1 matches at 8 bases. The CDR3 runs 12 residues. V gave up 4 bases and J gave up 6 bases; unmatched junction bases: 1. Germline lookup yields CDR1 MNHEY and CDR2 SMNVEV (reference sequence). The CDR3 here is CASSYRGDGYTF. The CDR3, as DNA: TGTGCCAGCAGTTACAGGGGGGATGGCTACACCTTC.

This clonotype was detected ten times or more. The CDR3 sequence is CASSQRQGNNTEAFF. CDR3 sequence (DNA): TGTGCCAGCAGCCAGCGACAGGGTAATAACACTGAAGCTTTCTTT. The chain carries TRBV3-1 and TRBJ1-1, with 7 nucleotides matching TRBD1. There are 15 residues in the CDR3. V lost 3 bases to trimming and J lost 2 bases; unmatched junction nucleotides: 6. Germline CDR1 is LGHDT and CDR2 is YNNKEL (reference sequence).

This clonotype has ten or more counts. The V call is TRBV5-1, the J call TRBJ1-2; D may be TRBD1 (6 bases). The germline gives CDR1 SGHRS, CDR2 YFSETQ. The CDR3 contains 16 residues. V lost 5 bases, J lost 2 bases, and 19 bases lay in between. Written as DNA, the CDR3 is TGCGCCAGCAGATTCCCACCGGGACAAGAAAACTATGGCTACACCTTC. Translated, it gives CASRFPPGQENYGYTF.

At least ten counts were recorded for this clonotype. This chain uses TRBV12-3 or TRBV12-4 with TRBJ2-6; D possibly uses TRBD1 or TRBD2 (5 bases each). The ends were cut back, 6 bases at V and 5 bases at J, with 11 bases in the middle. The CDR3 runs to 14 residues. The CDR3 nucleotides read TGTGCCAGCAGGCCCGAGGGGCGGGCCAACGTCCTGACTTTC. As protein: CASRPEGRANVLTF.

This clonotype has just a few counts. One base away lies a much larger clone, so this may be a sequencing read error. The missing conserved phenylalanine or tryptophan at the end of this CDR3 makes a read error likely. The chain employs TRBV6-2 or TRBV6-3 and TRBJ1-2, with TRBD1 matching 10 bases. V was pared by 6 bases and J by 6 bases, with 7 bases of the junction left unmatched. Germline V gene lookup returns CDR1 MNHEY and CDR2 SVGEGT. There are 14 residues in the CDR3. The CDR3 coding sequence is TGTGCCAGCAGACTCTTCGGGACAGGGGATGGCTACACCGTC. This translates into CASRLFGTGDGYTV.

CDR3 residues: CASSARTGDEQYF. In DNA form, the CDR3 reads TGTGCCAGCAGCGCCCGGACAGGCGACGAGCAGTACTTC. J is TRBJ2-7 and V is TRBV6-1, with 7 bases matching TRBD1. Germline loops: CDR1 MNHNS, CDR2 SASEGT. CDR3 length: 13 amino acids. V dropped 6 bases and J dropped 5; count of bases not matched to a gene: 7.

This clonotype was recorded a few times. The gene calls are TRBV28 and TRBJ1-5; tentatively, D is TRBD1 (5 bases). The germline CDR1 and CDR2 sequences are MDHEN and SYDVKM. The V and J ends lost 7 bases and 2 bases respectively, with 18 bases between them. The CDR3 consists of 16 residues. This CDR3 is CASTPKGLLGNQPQHF. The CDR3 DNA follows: TGTGCCAGCACCCCTAAGGGACTCCTAGGCAATCAGCCCCAGCATTTT.

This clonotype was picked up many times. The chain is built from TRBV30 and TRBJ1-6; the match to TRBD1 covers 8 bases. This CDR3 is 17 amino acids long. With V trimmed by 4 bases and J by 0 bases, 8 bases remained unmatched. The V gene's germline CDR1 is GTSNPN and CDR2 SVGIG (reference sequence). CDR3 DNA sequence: TGTGCCTGGATGAGACAGGGGTGGGGCTCCTATAATTCACCCCTCCACTTT. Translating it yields CAWMRQGWGSYNSPLHF.